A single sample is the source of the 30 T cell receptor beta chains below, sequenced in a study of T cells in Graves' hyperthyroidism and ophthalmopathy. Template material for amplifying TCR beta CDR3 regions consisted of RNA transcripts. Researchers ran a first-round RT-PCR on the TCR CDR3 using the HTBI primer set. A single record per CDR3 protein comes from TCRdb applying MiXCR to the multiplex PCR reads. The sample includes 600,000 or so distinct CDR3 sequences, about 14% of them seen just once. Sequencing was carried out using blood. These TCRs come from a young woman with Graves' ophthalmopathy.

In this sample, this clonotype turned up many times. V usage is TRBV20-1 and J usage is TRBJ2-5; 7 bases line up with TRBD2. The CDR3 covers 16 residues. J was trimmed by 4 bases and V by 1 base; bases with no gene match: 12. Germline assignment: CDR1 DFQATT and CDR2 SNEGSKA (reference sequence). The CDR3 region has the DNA TGCAGTGCTAGAGTTGCCGGACTAGTAGCGGTAGAGACCCAGTACTTC. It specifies CSARVAGLVAVETQYF.

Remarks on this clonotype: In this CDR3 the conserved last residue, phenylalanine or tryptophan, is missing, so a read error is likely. DNA for the CDR3: TGCGCCAGCAGCCAAGATTCGGGGGAGGTGTCCTACGAGCAGTACTCC. Protein product: CASSQDSGEVSYEQYS. The chain carries TRBV4-1 and TRBJ2-7, with a tentative D call TRBD2 (6 bases). Germline CDR1 MGHRA, CDR2 YSYEKL. V was clipped by 0 bases and J by 1 base, with 13 bases between them. The CDR3 consists of 16 residues.

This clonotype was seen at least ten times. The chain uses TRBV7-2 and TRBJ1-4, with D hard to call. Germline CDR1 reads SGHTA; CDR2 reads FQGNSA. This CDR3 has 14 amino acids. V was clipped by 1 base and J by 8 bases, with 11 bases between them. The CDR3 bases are TGTGCCAGCAGCTTAGAGGGAGGCCGCGAAAAACTGTTTTTT. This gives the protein CASSLEGGREKLFF.

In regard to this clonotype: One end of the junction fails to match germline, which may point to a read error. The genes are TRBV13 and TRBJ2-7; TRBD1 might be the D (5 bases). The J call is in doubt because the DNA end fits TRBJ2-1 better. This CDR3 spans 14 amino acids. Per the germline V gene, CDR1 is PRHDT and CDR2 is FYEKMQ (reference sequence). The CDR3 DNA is TGTACCAGCAGCTTAGGTACAGGAAGCTACGAGCAGTTCTTC. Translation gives CTSSLGTGSYEQFF.

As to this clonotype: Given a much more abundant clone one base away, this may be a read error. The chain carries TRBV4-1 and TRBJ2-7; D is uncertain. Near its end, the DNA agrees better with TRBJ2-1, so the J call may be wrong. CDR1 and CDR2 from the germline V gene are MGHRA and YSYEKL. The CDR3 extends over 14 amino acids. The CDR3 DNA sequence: TGCGCCAGCAGCCAAGGGCGGAATTCCTACGAGCAGTTCTTC. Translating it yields CASSQGRNSYEQFF.

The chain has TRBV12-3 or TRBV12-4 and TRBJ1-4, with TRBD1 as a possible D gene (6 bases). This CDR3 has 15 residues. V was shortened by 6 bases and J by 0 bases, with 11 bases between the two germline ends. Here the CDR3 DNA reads TGTGCCAGCAGCTGGGGGACAACAACTAATGAAAAACTGTTTTTT. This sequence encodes CASSWGTTTNEKLFF.

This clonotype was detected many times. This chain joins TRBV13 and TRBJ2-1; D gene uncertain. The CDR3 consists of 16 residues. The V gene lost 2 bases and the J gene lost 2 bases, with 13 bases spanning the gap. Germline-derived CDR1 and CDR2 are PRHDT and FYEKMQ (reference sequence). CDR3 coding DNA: TGTGCCAGCAGCTTAACAGAAGGAGTACCCTACAATGAGCAGTTCTTC. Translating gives CASSLTEGVPYNEQFF.

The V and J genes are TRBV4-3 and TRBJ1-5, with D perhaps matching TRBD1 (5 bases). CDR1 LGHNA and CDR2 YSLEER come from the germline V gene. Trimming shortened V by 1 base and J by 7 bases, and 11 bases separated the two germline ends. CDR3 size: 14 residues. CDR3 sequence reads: CASSQGTSGQPQHF. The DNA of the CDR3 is TGCGCCAGCAGCCAAGGGACATCAGGGCAGCCCCAGCATTTT.

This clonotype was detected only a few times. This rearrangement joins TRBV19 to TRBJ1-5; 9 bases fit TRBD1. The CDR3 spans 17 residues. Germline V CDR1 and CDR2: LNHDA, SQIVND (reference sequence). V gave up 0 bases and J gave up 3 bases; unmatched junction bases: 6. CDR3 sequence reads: CASSIEGTGQSNQPQHF. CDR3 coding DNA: TGTGCCAGTAGTATAGAGGGGACAGGGCAATCCAATCAGCCCCAGCATTTT.

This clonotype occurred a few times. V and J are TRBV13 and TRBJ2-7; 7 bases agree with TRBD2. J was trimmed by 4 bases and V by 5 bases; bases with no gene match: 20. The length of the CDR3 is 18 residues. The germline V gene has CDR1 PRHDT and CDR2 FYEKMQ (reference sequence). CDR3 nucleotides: TGTGCCAGCAGCAATACCGGGACTAAGAGCTCCCTTCTTTACGAGCAGTACTTC. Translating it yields CASSNTGTKSSLLYEQYF.

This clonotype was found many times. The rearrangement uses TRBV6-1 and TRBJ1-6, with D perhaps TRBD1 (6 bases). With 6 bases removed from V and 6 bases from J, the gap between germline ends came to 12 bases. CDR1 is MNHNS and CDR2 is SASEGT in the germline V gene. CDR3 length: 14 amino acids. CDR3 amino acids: CASRRTESNSPLHF. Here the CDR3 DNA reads TGTGCCAGCAGGAGGACAGAATCTAATTCACCCCTCCACTTT.

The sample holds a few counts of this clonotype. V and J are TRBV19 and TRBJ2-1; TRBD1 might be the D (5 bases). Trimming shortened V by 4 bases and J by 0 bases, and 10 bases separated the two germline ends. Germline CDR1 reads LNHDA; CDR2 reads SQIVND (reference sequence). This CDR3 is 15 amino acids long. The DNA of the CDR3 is TGTGCCAGTAGTACGGACACGAGCTCCTACAATGAGCAGTTCTTC. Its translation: CASSTDTSSYNEQFF.

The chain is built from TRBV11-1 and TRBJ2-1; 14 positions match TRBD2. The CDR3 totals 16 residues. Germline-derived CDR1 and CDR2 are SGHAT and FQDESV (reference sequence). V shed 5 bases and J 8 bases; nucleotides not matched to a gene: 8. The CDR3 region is CASSRGRLAGGYEQFF. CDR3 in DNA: TGTGCCAGCAGCCGCGGGAGACTAGCGGGAGGGTATGAGCAGTTCTTC.

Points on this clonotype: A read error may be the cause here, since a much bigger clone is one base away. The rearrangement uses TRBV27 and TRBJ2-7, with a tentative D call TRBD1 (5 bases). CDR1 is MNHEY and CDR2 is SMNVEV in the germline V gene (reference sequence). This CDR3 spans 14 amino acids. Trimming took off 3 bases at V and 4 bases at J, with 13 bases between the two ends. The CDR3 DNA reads TGTGCCAGCAGTTTGCAGGGTTCCCCTTACGAGCAGTACTTC. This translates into CASSLQGSPYEQYF.

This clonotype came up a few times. CDR3 coding DNA: TGTGCCAGCAGCGTGGGACTAGCGGGAGAGCCCTCCTACGAGCAGTACTTC. Translated, it gives CASSVGLAGEPSYEQYF. The chain carries TRBV9 and TRBJ2-7; 14 bases match TRBD2. This CDR3 is 17 amino acids long. V was pared by 2 bases and J by 0 bases, with 4 bases of the junction left unmatched. The germline gives CDR1 SGDLS, CDR2 YYNGEE.

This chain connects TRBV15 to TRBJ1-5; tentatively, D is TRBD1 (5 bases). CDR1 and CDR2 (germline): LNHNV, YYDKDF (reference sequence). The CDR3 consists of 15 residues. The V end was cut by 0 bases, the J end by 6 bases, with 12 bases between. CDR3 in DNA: TGTGCCACCAGCAGAGATTCGGGGCTAGGTCAGCCCCAGCATTTT. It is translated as CATSRDSGLGQPQHF.

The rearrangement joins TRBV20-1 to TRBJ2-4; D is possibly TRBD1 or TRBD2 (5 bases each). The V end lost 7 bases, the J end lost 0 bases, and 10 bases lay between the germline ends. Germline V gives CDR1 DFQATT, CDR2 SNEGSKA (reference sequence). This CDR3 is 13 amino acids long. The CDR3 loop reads CSGGSLAKNIQYF. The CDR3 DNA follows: TGCAGTGGGGGGTCTCTAGCCAAAAACATTCAGTACTTC.

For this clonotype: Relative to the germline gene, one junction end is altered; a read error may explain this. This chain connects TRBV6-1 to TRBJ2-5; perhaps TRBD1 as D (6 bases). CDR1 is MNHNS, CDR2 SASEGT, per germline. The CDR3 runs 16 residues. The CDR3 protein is CASSDRHREYQETRYF. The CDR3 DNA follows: TGTGCCAGCAGTGATCGCCACAGGGAGTACCAGGAGACCCGGTACTTC.

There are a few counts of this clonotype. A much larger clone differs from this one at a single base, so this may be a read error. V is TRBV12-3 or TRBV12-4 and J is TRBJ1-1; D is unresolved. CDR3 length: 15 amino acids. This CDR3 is CASSFGRGLPTGAFF. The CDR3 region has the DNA TGTGCCAGCAGTTTCGGACGTGGCCTTCCCACTGGAGCTTTCTTT.

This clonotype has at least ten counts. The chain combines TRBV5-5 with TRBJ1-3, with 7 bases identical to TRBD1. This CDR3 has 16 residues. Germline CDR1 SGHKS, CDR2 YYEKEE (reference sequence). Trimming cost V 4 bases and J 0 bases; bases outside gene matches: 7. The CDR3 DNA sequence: TGTGCCAGCAGCCGACGGGACAGCCACTCTGGAAACACCATATATTTT. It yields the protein CASSRRDSHSGNTIYF.

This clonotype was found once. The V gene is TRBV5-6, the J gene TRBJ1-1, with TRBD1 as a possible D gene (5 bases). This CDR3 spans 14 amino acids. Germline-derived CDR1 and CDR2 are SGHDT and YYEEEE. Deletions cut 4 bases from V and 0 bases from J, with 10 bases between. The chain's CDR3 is CASSGAGVNTEAFF. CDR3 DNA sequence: TGTGCCAGCAGCGGGGCAGGAGTGAACACTGAAGCTTTCTTT.

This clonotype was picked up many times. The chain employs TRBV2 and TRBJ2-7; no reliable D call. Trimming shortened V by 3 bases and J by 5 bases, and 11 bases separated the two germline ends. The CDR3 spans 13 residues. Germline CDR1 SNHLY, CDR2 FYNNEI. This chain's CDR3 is CASSETPRNEQYF. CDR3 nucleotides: TGTGCCAGCAGTGAGACTCCGCGGAACGAGCAGTACTTC.

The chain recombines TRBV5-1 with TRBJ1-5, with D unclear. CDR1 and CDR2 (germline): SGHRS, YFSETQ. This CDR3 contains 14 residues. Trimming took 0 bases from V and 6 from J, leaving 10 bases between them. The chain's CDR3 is CASSLEGSGQPQHF. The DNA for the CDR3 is TGCGCCAGCAGCTTGGAGGGTTCAGGTCAGCCCCAGCATTTT. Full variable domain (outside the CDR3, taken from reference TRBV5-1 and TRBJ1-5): KAGVTQTPRYLIKTRGQQVTLSCSPISGHRSVSWYQQTPGQGLQFLFEYFSETQRNKGNFPGRFSGRQFSNSRSEMNVSTLELGDSALYLCASSLEGSGQPQHFGDGTRLSIL.

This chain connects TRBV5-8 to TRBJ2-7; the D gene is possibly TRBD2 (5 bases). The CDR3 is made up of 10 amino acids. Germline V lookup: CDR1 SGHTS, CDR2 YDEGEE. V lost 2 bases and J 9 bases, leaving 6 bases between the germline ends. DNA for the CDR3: TGTGCCAGCAGCTTCCGGGGGCAGTACTTC. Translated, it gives CASSFRGQYF.

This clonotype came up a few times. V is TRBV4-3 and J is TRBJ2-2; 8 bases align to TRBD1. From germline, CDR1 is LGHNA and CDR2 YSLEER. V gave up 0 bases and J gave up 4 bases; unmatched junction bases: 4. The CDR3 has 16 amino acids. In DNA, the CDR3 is TGCGCCAGCAGCCAAGACGGGACAGGAAGCACCGGGGAGCTGTTTTTT. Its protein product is CASSQDGTGSTGELFF.

CDR3 sequence (DNA): TGTGCCAGCAGTTACTCCGGGACTTACCTAGGCTACGAGCAGTACTTC. Protein: CASSYSGTYLGYEQYF. The chain combines TRBV6-2 or TRBV6-3 with TRBJ2-7; D is possibly TRBD2 (6 bases). The CDR3 spans 16 residues. V lost 0 bases to trimming and J lost 3 bases, with 15 bases between them. Germline V gene lookup returns CDR1 MNHEY and CDR2 SVGEGT.

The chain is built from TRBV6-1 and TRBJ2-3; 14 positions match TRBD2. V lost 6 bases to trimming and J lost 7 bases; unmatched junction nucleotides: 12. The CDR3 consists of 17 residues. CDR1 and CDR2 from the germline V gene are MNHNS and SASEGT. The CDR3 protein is CASRVAGTSGSGNTQYF. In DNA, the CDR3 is TGTGCCAGCAGGGTAGCCGGGACTAGCGGGAGTGGGAATACGCAGTATTTT.

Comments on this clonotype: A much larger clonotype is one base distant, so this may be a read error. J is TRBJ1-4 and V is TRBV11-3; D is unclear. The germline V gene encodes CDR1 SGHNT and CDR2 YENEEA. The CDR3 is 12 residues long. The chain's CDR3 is CVSSLADEKLFF. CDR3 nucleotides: TGTGTCAGCAGCTTAGCGGATGAAAAACTGTTTTTT.

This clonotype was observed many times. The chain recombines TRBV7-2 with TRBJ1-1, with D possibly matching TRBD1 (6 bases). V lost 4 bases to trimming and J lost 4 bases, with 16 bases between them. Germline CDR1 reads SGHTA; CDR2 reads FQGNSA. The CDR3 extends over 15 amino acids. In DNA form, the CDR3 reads TGTGCCAGCAGCTCTTGGACAGAGATGGGCACTGAAGCTTTCTTT. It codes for CASSSWTEMGTEAFF. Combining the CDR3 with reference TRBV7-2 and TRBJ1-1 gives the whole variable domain GAGVSQSPSNKVTEKGKDVELRCDPISGHTALYWYRQSLGQGLEFLIYFQGNSAPDKSGLPSDRFSAERTGGSVSTLTIQRTQQEDSAVYLCASSSWTEMGTEAFFGQGTRLTVV.

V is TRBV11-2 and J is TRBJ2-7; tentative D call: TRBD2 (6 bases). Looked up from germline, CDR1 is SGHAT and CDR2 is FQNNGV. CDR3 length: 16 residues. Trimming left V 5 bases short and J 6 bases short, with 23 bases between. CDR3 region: CASSQIRAGPAGEQYF. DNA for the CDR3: TGTGCCAGCAGCCAGATCCGGGCCGGCCCAGCGGGCGAGCAGTACTTC.